This T cell receptor (beta chain) was found in a study of control samples from healthy donors and cancer patients. Produced via immunoSEQ multiplex PCR; TCRdb's table is partial and in-frame only. The sample contains around 28,000 clones, more than 75% of which appear only once. The CDR3 extends over 15 amino acids. The V gene's germline CDR1 is SGHRS and CDR2 YFSETQ. J gave up 2 bases and V 2 bases, and 6 bases lay outside the gene matches. Sequenced: PBMCs. The chain has TRBV5-1 and TRBJ2-5; 7 positions agree with TRBD1. The TCR originated in a woman in her thirties or forties with lung cancer. CDR3 in amino acids: CASSFAGGGQETQYF. In DNA form, the CDR3 reads TGCGCCAGCAGCTTCGCAGGGGGTGGACAAGAGACCCAGTACTTC.